This passage covers 21 T cell receptor beta chains from one sample sequenced in a study of molecular identifiers for immune sequencing clone quantification. One entry per CDR3 protein results from TCRdb running MiXCR on the PCR reads. The table has around 94,000 distinct CDR3 sequences, around 30% seen once. Material: naive CD8+ T cells from blood, with Jurkat cell RNA spiked in. Specified subset: FACS-sorted CD8+CD4-CCR7+CD45RA+ naive T cells. The receptor set was obtained from a human donor in good health. Some libraries in this study had Jurkat cell RNA spiked in.

Details on this clonotype: A much larger clonotype is one base distant, so this may be a read error. This sequence joins TRBV27 and TRBJ2-1; D is unresolved. The V gene lost 3 bases and the J gene lost 8 bases, with 11 bases spanning the gap. This CDR3 is 13 amino acids long. Looked up from germline, CDR1 is MNHEY and CDR2 is SMNVEV (reference sequence). The CDR3 is CASSFLGNDEQFF. The CDR3 DNA follows: TGTGCCAGCAGTTTTTTGGGAAACGATGAGCAGTTCTTC.

This clonotype came up a few times. The rearrangement uses TRBV7-2 and TRBJ1-1; no reliable D call. V lost 7 bases to trimming and J lost 6 bases, with 15 bases between them. The CDR3 extends over 13 amino acids. Germline loops: CDR1 SGHTA, CDR2 FQGNSA. For the CDR3, the DNA is TGTGCCAGCAAACAAATGGTGGACGCTGAAGCTTTCTTT. It translates to CASKQMVDAEAFF.

This clonotype was observed a handful of times. The J gene is TRBJ1-1, the V gene TRBV6-2 or TRBV6-3; D is uncertain. The CDR3 consists of 15 residues. The ends were cut back, 6 bases at V and 8 bases at J, with 22 bases in the middle. Germline V lookup: CDR1 MNHEY, CDR2 SVGEGT. CDR3: CASREDEGLGFEAFF. The CDR3 coding sequence is TGTGCCAGCAGGGAAGACGAAGGCTTGGGGTTCGAAGCTTTCTTT.

A word on this clonotype: An end of the junction differs from the germline gene, which may be a read error. J is TRBJ2-1 and V is TRBV28; 9 positions match TRBD2. Germline assignment: CDR1 MDHEN and CDR2 SYDVKM. There are 15 residues in the CDR3. Here the CDR3 reads CASGLGLAPRNEQFF. The DNA for the CDR3 is TGTGCCAGCGGTTTAGGACTAGCGCCCAGGAATGAGCAGTTCTTC.

This clonotype was observed at least ten times. This chain links TRBV12-3 or TRBV12-4 with TRBJ2-5, with D perhaps given as TRBD1 or TRBD2 (5 bases each). Trimming took off 2 bases at V and 2 bases at J, with 15 bases between the two ends. The CDR3 is 16 amino acids. CDR3 DNA sequence: TGTGCCAGCAGTTTATTTCCAGGGAGAGGGCAAGAGACCCAGTACTTC. Amino acid sequence: CASSLFPGRGQETQYF.

The chain has TRBV9 and TRBJ2-3; TRBD2 aligns across 9 bases. Germline loops: CDR1 SGDLS, CDR2 YYNGEE. There are 16 residues in the CDR3. Losses at the gene ends were 0 bases for V and 2 bases for J; bases not matched to a gene: 4. CDR3 sequence: CASSVESGRHTDTQYF. CDR3 DNA: TGTGCCAGCAGCGTAGAGAGCGGGAGGCACACAGATACGCAGTATTTT.

The table lists this clonotype with many counts. The rearrangement joins TRBV7-2 to TRBJ1-1; TRBD1 matches 7 bases. This CDR3 spans 13 amino acids. Germline V gene sequence: CDR1 SGHTA, CDR2 FQGNSA. V gave up 6 bases and J gave up 4 bases; unmatched junction bases: 5. The CDR3 protein is CASRPPGGTEAFF. Here the CDR3 DNA reads TGTGCCAGCAGACCCCCAGGGGGCACTGAAGCTTTCTTT.

This clonotype came up many times. The V call is TRBV2, the J call TRBJ1-1; D is possibly TRBD1 (6 bases). The CDR3 is 11 amino acids. V lost 9 bases and J lost 5, with 10 bases in between. CDR1 SNHLY and CDR2 FYNNEI come from the germline V gene. The DNA for the CDR3 is TGTGCCAGACAGAGGGGGACTGAAGCTTTCTTT. This gives the protein CARQRGTEAFF.

V gene TRBV12-3 or TRBV12-4 combines with J gene TRBJ2-3; D is uncertain. This CDR3 is built from 14 residues. Trimming took 2 bases from V and 3 from J, leaving 9 bases between them. The CDR3 DNA sequence: TGTGCCAGCAGTTTACACGCGTCAACAGATACGCAGTATTTT. It yields the protein CASSLHASTDTQYF.

This clonotype was recorded at least ten times. The chain uses TRBV29-1 and TRBJ1-1, with D possibly TRBD1 on 5 matching bases. Trimming shortened V by 5 bases and J by 6 bases, and 13 bases separated the two germline ends. The V gene's germline CDR1 is SQVTM and CDR2 ANQGSEA. This CDR3 comprises 12 residues. In nucleotides, the CDR3 is TGCAGCGTTAGCCCCCCGGGGGCTGAAGCTTTCTTT. This encodes CSVSPPGAEAFF.

The rearrangement joins TRBV24-1 to TRBJ2-2, with no clear D. Germline lookup yields CDR1 KGHDR and CDR2 SFDVKD. Trimming removed 3 bases from V and 7 bases from J, with 8 bases in between. This CDR3 has 13 amino acids. The CDR3 nucleotides are TGTGCCACCAGTGATCGGTGGAGCGGGGAGCTGTTTTTT. Translated, it gives CATSDRWSGELFF.

This clonotype was seen many times. CDR3 nucleotide sequence: TGTGCCAGCAGTTTATCTTCAGCCTACGTTGAAGCTTTCTTT. It encodes CASSLSSAYVEAFF. This rearrangement joins TRBV27 to TRBJ1-1; D is uncertain. Trimming left V 0 bases short and J 7 bases short, with 12 bases between. Germline V gene sequence: CDR1 MNHEY, CDR2 SMNVEV (reference sequence). The CDR3 runs to 14 residues.

This clonotype was picked up a small number of times. V gene TRBV10-3 combines with J gene TRBJ2-1; no definite D call. V was shortened by 0 bases and J by 12 bases, with 9 bases between the two germline ends. The CDR3 covers 12 residues. CDR1 is ENHRY and CDR2 is SYGVKD in the germline V gene. The CDR3 sequence is CAISESQARQFF. In nucleotides, the CDR3 is TGTGCCATCAGTGAGTCCCAGGCGCGGCAGTTCTTC.

The J gene is TRBJ2-2, the V gene TRBV20-1, with D possibly being TRBD1 (5 bases). V lost 6 bases and J 9 bases, leaving 20 bases between the germline ends. The CDR3 has 14 residues. Germline-derived CDR1 and CDR2 are DFQATT and SNEGSKA (reference sequence). This CDR3 is CSAEGDRRARELFF. The CDR3 DNA is TGCAGTGCCGAAGGTGACAGACGGGCCAGGGAGCTGTTTTTT.

The chain combines TRBV13 with TRBJ2-1, with no clear D. The germline V gene encodes CDR1 PRHDT and CDR2 FYEKMQ (reference sequence). The V end was cut by 4 bases, the J end by 6 bases, with 22 bases between. The CDR3 contains 17 residues. CDR3 protein: CASSSCLKIVPTNEQFF. The CDR3 region has the DNA TGTGCCAGCAGCTCGTGTCTAAAAATCGTTCCAACCAATGAGCAGTTCTTC.

About this clonotype: Likely a read error: the CDR3 ends without its conserved phenylalanine or tryptophan. V usage is TRBV5-1 and J usage is TRBJ2-1, with D uncertain. TRBJ2-7 explains the end of the DNA better; the J call may be wrong. CDR3 length: 17 amino acids. Germline V gene data show CDR1 as SGHRS and CDR2 as YFSETQ. CDR3 in amino acids: CASSDPRLLPGSNEQYS. CDR3 nucleotides: TGCGCCAGCAGCGATCCTCGACTGCTCCCCGGGTCCAATGAGCAGTACTCC.

Worth noting for this clonotype: An end of the junction differs from the germline gene, which may be a read error. V is TRBV28 and J is TRBJ1-6; the D gene is possibly TRBD1 (6 bases). CDR3 size: 13 residues. Germline CDR1 is MDHEN and CDR2 is SYDVKM. The CDR3 coding sequence is TGTGCCAGCAGTTTGACAGGACACCCACCCCACCACTTT. Its translation is CASSLTGHPPHHF.

The chain employs TRBV7-9 and TRBJ2-1; 12 nucleotides agree with TRBD2. V trimming: 7 bases; J trimming: 0 bases; junction bases outside the gene matches: 4. This CDR3 has 16 residues. CDR1 and CDR2 from the germline V gene are SEHNR and FQNEAQ (reference sequence). CDR3 bases: TGTGCCAGCATGGGGACTAGCGGGCCCTCCTACAATGAGCAGTTCTTC. Translating it yields CASMGTSGPSYNEQFF. Full variable domain (remainder filled in from reference TRBV7-9 and TRBJ2-1): DTGVSQNPRHKITKRGQNVTFRCDPISEHNRLYWYRQTLGQGPEFLTYFQNEAQLEKSRLLSDRFSAERPKGSFSTLEIQRTEQGDSAMYLCASMGTSGPSYNEQFFGPGTRLTVL.

This clonotype was picked up a small number of times. The chain carries TRBV29-1 and TRBJ2-2; D ambiguous. Germline-derived CDR1 and CDR2 are SQVTM and ANQGSEA. With 7 bases removed from V and 7 bases from J, the gap between germline ends came to 13 bases. There are 12 residues in the CDR3. The CDR3 nucleotides read TGCAGCGCCCCTCTTGGTAACGGGGAGCTGTTTTTT. Protein sequence: CSAPLGNGELFF.

This clonotype was counted between two and nine times. The chain carries TRBV28 and TRBJ1-5, with D perhaps matching TRBD1 (5 bases). Germline lookup yields CDR1 MDHEN and CDR2 SYDVKM. This CDR3 has 16 amino acids. Between the trimmed V and J ends, which lost 8 bases and 0 bases, there was a span of 17 bases. The CDR3 coding sequence is TGTGCCAGCTCTCGGCCGGGGGACCTTAGCAATCAGCCCCAGCATTTT. The encoded protein is CASSRPGDLSNQPQHF.

Of note for this clonotype: A much larger clone lies one base from this, so it may be a read error. This sequence joins TRBV7-2 and TRBJ2-3; 7 positions agree with TRBD1. The CDR3 is made up of 18 amino acids. CDR1 is SGHTA and CDR2 is FQGNSA in the germline V gene. V was pared by 2 bases and J by 4 bases, with 15 bases of the junction left unmatched. CDR3 in amino acids: CASSLTAYRGRASDTQYF. Written as DNA, the CDR3 is TGTGCCAGCAGCTTAACCGCTTACAGGGGAAGGGCGTCAGATACGCAGTATTTT.